The rows below give T cell receptor beta chains drawn from one sample of a study of shared clonotypes between healthy human individuals. TCRdb keeps only in-frame clones here, not all; method: immunoSEQ multiplex PCR. The sample has about half a million clones; about 84% are singletons. The specimen was PBMCs. The receptors derive from a middle-aged woman in good health. Some clones in this sample may be carry-over from other donors' samples. CDR3s include the opening cysteine and the closing phenylalanine or tryptophan. The D gene is left open where the match is weak. Clone size is stated in some rows and not others, as once, few, many or a class when expanded.

D gene,clone size,J gene,V gene,CDR3 protein,CDR3 DNA
TRBD2,.,TRBJ2-3,TRBV28,CASRLAGGQGDTQYF,TGTGCCAGCAGACTAGCGGGAGGCCAGGGGGATACGCAGTATTTT
.,.,TRBJ2-7,TRBV30,CAWSDLAYEQYF,TGTGCCTGGAGCGACCTAGCTTACGAGCAGTACTTC
TRBD1,.,TRBJ1-2,TRBV11-2,CASSYDRGGYTF,TGTGCCAGCAGCTACGACAGGGGAGGCTACACCTTC
.,.,TRBJ2-5,TRBV28,CASSKLASRETQYF,TGTGCCAGCAGCAAGCTAGCGAGCAGAGAGACCCAGTACTTC
.,.,TRBJ1-4,TRBV6-5,CASSYSTLPREKLFF,TGTGCCAGCAGTTACTCGACTTTGCCGCGGGAAAAACTGTTTTTT
.,.,TRBJ1-5,TRBV6-6,CASQIAGHQPQHF,TGTGCCAGTCAAATAGCGGGCCATCAGCCCCAGCATTTT
TRBD2,.,TRBJ2-1,TRBV2,CASSQYPGGEQFF,TGTGCCAGCAGCCAGTACCCGGGAGGTGAGCAGTTCTTC
TRBD2,.,TRBJ2-7,TRBV6-5,CASSSLAGGSYEQYF,TGTGCCAGCAGCAGTCTAGCGGGAGGTTCCTACGAGCAGTACTTC
.,.,TRBJ1-5,TRBV6-1,CASSGKDMRYSNQPQHF,TGTGCCAGCAGTGGAAAAGACATGCGCTATAGCAATCAGCCCCAGCATTTT
.,.,TRBJ2-7,TRBV20-1,CSASPWGEQYF,TGCAGTGCTTCCCCCTGGGGCGAGCAGTACTTC
TRBD1,.,TRBJ2-7,TRBV5-1,CASSYRQGSYEQYF,TGCGCCAGCAGCTACAGACAGGGTTCCTACGAGCAGTACTTC
.,.,TRBJ2-1,TRBV7-8,CASSLGGSYNEQFF,TGTGCCAGCAGCTTAGGAGGCTCCTACAATGAGCAGTTCTTC
.,once,TRBJ2-2,TRBV18,CASSSQAGIITGELFF,TGTGCCAGCTCATCACAGGCAGGGATAATCACCGGGGAGCTGTTTTTT
.,.,TRBJ2-3,TRBV5-1,CASSLNPPDTQYF,TGCGCCAGCAGCTTGAACCCGCCAGATACGCAGTATTTT
.,.,TRBJ2-7,TRBV4-3,CASSQGQGRTYEQYF,TGCGCCAGCAGCCAAGGTCAGGGGAGGACCTACGAGCAGTACTTC
.,.,TRBJ2-5,TRBV5-4,CASSLIGGEETQYF,TGTGCCAGCAGCTTGATAGGGGGAGAAGAGACCCAGTACTTC
.,many,TRBJ2-3,TRBV9,CASSVAPLAGTDTQYF,TGTGCCAGCAGCGTAGCTCCCCTAGCTGGTACAGATACGCAGTATTTT
TRBD2,few,TRBJ2-3,TRBV10-3,CAISESGTSGRRDTQYF,TGTGCCATCAGTGAGTCGGGGACTAGCGGGAGGCGGGATACGCAGTATTTT
.,.,TRBJ2-7,TRBV10-1,CASSASRVGEQYF,TGCGCCAGCAGTGCGTCCAGGGTCGGAGAGCAGTACTTC
.,.,TRBJ2-3,TRBV7-3,CASSINQGDTQYF,TGTGCCAGCAGCATTAATCAGGGGGATACGCAGTATTTT
.,.,TRBJ1-3,TRBV7-3,CASSPGGFGNTIYF,TGTGCCAGCAGCCCCGGAGGGTTCGGAAACACCATATATTTT
TRBD1,.,TRBJ1-6,TRBV2,CATSRDSQSPLHF,TGTGCCACAAGCCGGGACAGCCAGTCACCCCTCCACTTT
.,.,TRBJ2-2,TRBV7-2,CASSLMRVDGELFF,TGTGCCAGCAGCTTAATGAGGGTTGACGGGGAGCTGTTTTTT
.,.,TRBJ2-7,TRBV2,CASSVAYEQYF,TGTGCCAGCAGCGTTGCCTACGAGCAGTACTTC
.,.,TRBJ2-7,TRBV30,CAWSGGTEYEQYF,TGTGCCTGGAGTGGGGGGACGGAGTACGAGCAGTACTTC
.,.,TRBJ1-1,TRBV7-9,CASSPESHTEAFF,TGTGCCAGCAGCCCCGAGAGCCACACTGAAGCTTTCTTT
.,.,TRBJ2-3,TRBV7-2,CASSLTVTGQYF,TGTGCCAGCAGCTTAACTGTGACAGGGCAGTATTTT
.,.,TRBJ2-5,TRBV2,CASSDLYFQETQYF,TGTGCCAGCAGTGATCTTTATTTCCAAGAGACCCAGTACTTC
TRBD2,.,TRBJ2-1,TRBV2,CASSALAEIGNEQFF,TGTGCCAGCAGCGCACTAGCGGAAATAGGGAATGAGCAGTTCTTC
.,.,TRBJ2-7,TRBV9,CASSVGGSTYEQYF,TGTGCCAGCAGCGTAGGGGGGTCGACCTACGAGCAGTACTTC
.,.,TRBJ2-1,TRBV5-1,CASSSGPSEQFF,TGCGCCAGCAGCTCGGGACCGAGTGAGCAGTTCTTC
.,.,TRBJ2-1,TRBV21-1,CATPSGTGSDTSYNEQFF,TGTGCCACTCCCTCCGGGACAGGGAGCGACACAAGCTACAATGAGCAGTTCTTC
.,many,TRBJ2-1,TRBV28,CASLTETYNEQFF,TGTGCCAGCCTGACAGAAACCTACAATGAGCAGTTCTTC
TRBD1,few,TRBJ2-2,TRBV5-5,CASRHRQGPGELFF,TGTGCCAGCAGGCACAGACAGGGTCCCGGGGAGCTGTTTTTT
TRBD2,.,TRBJ2-1,TRBV5-1,CASSRGGTSSYNEQFF,TGCGCCAGCAGCCGGGGGGGAACGAGCTCCTACAATGAGCAGTTCTTC
.,.,TRBJ2-1,TRBV15,CATSRPTRGDEQFF,TGTGCCACCAGCAGACCCACTAGGGGCGATGAGCAGTTCTTC
.,many,TRBJ2-6,TRBV30,CAGRGAGANVLTF,TGTGCCGGAAGGGGTGCTGGGGCCAACGTCCTGACTTTC
TRBD1,.,TRBJ1-2,TRBV18,CASSPLGQGVEDYGYTF,TGTGCCAGCTCACCACTGGGACAGGGTGTGGAAGACTATGGCTACACCTTC
TRBD1,once,TRBJ1-2,TRBV27,CASRPANRGLTWGYTF,TGTGCCAGCAGACCAGCTAACAGGGGGCTAACTTGGGGCTACACCTTC
.,.,TRBJ2-5,TRBV7-9,CASSPPGYGQETQYF,TGTGCCAGCAGCCCACCTGGGTATGGGCAAGAGACCCAGTACTTC
.,.,TRBJ1-2,TRBV25-1,CASSRVTAYGYTF,TGTGCCAGCAGTAGGGTAACAGCCTATGGCTACACCTTC
.,.,TRBJ1-4,TRBV30,CAWSVSWGSVLFF,TGTGCCTGGAGTGTAAGCTGGGGGTCGGTATTGTTTTTT
.,many,TRBJ2-1,TRBV10-3,CAISESQEAPLGRSQFF,TGTGCCATCAGTGAGTCACAGGAGGCCCCGTTGGGCCGTTCGCAGTTCTTC
.,.,TRBJ1-2,TRBV5-1,CASSLGSGASYGYTF,TGCGCCAGCAGCTTGGGTTCAGGGGCGTCCTATGGCTACACCTTC
TRBD2,.,TRBJ2-1,TRBV7-9,CASSLDGTRANEQFF,TGTGCCAGCAGCTTAGATGGGACTAGAGCCAATGAGCAGTTCTTC
.,.,TRBJ2-3,TRBV18,CASSPSTNTDTQYF,TGTGCCAGCTCACCCAGCACCAACACAGATACGCAGTATTTT